This paragraph covers one T cell receptor beta chain sequence. Antigen unknown. V lost 2 bases to trimming and J lost 2 bases; unmatched junction nucleotides: 3. Germline V CDR1 and CDR2: SGHVS, FNYEAQ. The CDR3 loop spans 15 amino acids. The source of the sample is a study of T cell repertoires in cytomegalovirus infection. Study-level background: As its CMV epitopes, the study selected recently identified HLA-C-restricted and well-studied HLA-B-restricted targets. CMV infection and matching HLA type were both indicated by public TCR beta signatures. Study-wide points: Using cumulative public TCR beta family frequency, the authors identified those who carried CMV together with the relevant HLA. CMV-specific TCR beta clonotypes restricted by HLA-C were the ones dominating the ex vivo response.

TCRdb re-called the reads with MiXCR, one entry per CDR3 protein. The sample gives roughly 200,000 distinct CDR3 sequences, around 35% of which show up once; approximately 60% is in the top ten. The source material was CD8+ T cells from cultured PBMCs, sampled from culture after CMV antigen stimulation. V and J are TRBV7-6 and TRBJ1-5; 7 bases map to TRBD1. The receptor's source is a human donor in good health (CMV status not recorded). Some clones in this sample may be carry-over from other donors' samples. The CDR3 bases are TGTGCCAGCAGCTTAAGTCAGGGGGGCAATCAGCCCCAGCATTTT. It yields the protein CASSLSQGGNQPQHF.